The 25 T cell receptor beta chains reported below all come from one sample, sequenced in a study of T cell responses to AZD1222 COVID-19 vaccine. Sequencing was performed with immunoSEQ multiplex PCR; in TCRdb, only in-frame clones are kept and a portion is missing. The sample lists some 18,000 clones, around 81% seen once, with 21% in the top ten. This material consisted of peripheral blood, taken 28 days after the second AZD1222 dose. These TCRs come from an adult who received the AZD1222 COVID-19 vaccine.

V usage is TRBV29-1 and J usage is TRBJ1-2; D is uncertain. V lost 2 bases and J 5 bases, leaving 9 bases between the germline ends. The CDR3 runs to 12 residues. Per germline, CDR1 SQVTM and CDR2 ANQGSEA. The CDR3 DNA sequence: TGCAGCGTTGAACCGATGAGGTATGGCTACACCTTC. This codes for CSVEPMRYGYTF.

The V call is TRBV14, the J call TRBJ1-1, with 9 bases that match TRBD1. The trim removed 4 bases at V and 1 base at J, leaving 10 bases unmatched. Per the germline V gene, CDR1 is SGHDN and CDR2 is FVKESK. The CDR3 has 17 amino acids. The CDR3 DNA is TGTGCCAGCAGCCGATACTTGTTGGGACAGGGGAACACTGAAGCTTTCTTT. Amino acid sequence: CASSRYLLGQGNTEAFF.

V usage is TRBV29-1 and J usage is TRBJ2-1; 10 nucleotides line up with TRBD1. CDR1 is SQVTM, CDR2 ANQGSEA, per germline. The CDR3 totals 17 residues. Trimming cost V 7 bases and J 0 bases; bases outside gene matches: 12. The CDR3, as DNA: TGCAGCGCTATAAAATCGACAGGGGGCAGCTCCTACAATGAGCAGTTCTTC. It encodes CSAIKSTGGSSYNEQFF.

The gene calls are TRBV7-3 and TRBJ2-2; 7 bases fit TRBD2. The length of the CDR3 is 17 residues. Germline CDR1 SGHTA, CDR2 FQGTGA. The J segment lost 3 bases and the V segment lost 1 base, leaving 8 bases of the junction unmatched. The CDR3 DNA reads TGTGCCAGCAGCTTAAGTGGCGGGAGTTTGTACACCGGGGAGCTGTTTTTT. Protein product: CASSLSGGSLYTGELFF. Full variable domain (missing parts from reference TRBV7-3 and TRBJ2-2): GAGVSQTPSNKVTEKGKYVELRCDPISGHTALYWYRQSLGQGPEFLIYFQGTGAADDSGLPNDRFFAVRPEGSVSTLKIQRTERGDSAVYLCASSLSGGSLYTGELFFGEGSRLTVL.

The V call is TRBV5-4, the J call TRBJ2-5; no reliable D call. The V end lost 4 bases, the J end lost 3 bases, and 13 bases lay between the germline ends. CDR1 is SGHNT, CDR2 YYREEE, per germline (reference sequence). This CDR3 region has 14 residues. The CDR3 loop reads CASSLTASEETQYF. The CDR3 region has the DNA TGTGCCAGCAGCCTAACCGCCTCCGAAGAGACCCAGTACTTC.

The chain employs TRBV7-9 and TRBJ2-1; 11 nucleotides agree with TRBD1. V lost 5 bases and J lost 3; bases outside the gene matches: 3. The CDR3 has 15 residues. The germline CDR1 and CDR2 sequences are SEHNR and FQNEAQ (reference sequence). CDR3 region: CASSTGTGGYNEQFF. The CDR3 DNA sequence: TGTGCCAGCAGCACCGGGACAGGGGGCTACAATGAGCAGTTCTTC.

This clone has just one count. The rearrangement links TRBV6-2 or TRBV6-3 to TRBJ1-1; no definite D call. This CDR3 spans 15 amino acids. V lost 0 bases and J 5 bases, leaving 13 bases between the germline ends. In germline, CDR1 is MNHEY, CDR2 SVGEGT. The CDR3 here is CASSYSGLEGTEAFF. The CDR3 DNA reads TGTGCCAGCAGTTACTCTGGGTTGGAGGGAACTGAAGCTTTCTTT.

This chain links TRBV11-3 with TRBJ2-7; TRBD2 aligns across 7 bases. This CDR3 spans 11 amino acids. Trimming took 4 bases from V and 6 from J; bases not matched to a gene: 0. From germline, CDR1 is SGHNT and CDR2 YENEEA. The CDR3, as DNA: TGTGCCAGCAGCTCGGGGGGCGAGCAGTACTTC. It is translated as CASSSGGEQYF.

The chain joins TRBV7-3 to TRBJ1-1; 11 positions agree with TRBD1. The CDR3 is 14 amino acids. After removal of 5 bases from V and 5 bases from J, the junction contained 4 bases not matched to a gene. Germline V gene lookup returns CDR1 SGHTA and CDR2 FQGTGA. CDR3 protein: CASSAGTGGTEAFF. CDR3 in DNA: TGTGCCAGCAGCGCCGGGACAGGGGGGACTGAAGCTTTCTTT. Variable domain in full (rest from reference TRBV7-3 and TRBJ1-1): GAGVSQTPSNKVTEKGKYVELRCDPISGHTALYWYRQSLGQGPEFLIYFQGTGAADDSGLPNDRFFAVRPEGSVSTLKIQRTERGDSAVYLCASSAGTGGTEAFFGQGTRLTVV.

The V and J genes are TRBV11-3 and TRBJ2-5, with D uncertain. Between the trimmed V and J ends, which lost 2 bases and 3 bases, there was a span of 1 base. There are 11 residues in the CDR3. The germline gives CDR1 SGHNT, CDR2 YENEEA. In nucleotides, the CDR3 is TGTGCCAGCAGCTTAAAAGAGACCCAGTACTTC. This gives the protein CASSLKETQYF.

The CDR3 loop reads CASSYQTGYQPQHF. In DNA, the CDR3 is TGTGCCAGCAGTTACCAGACAGGGTATCAGCCCCAGCATTTT. The V and J genes are TRBV6-2 or TRBV6-3 and TRBJ1-5, with 7 bases aligning to TRBD1. V shed 2 bases and J 5 bases; nucleotides not matched to a gene: 3. Germline lookup yields CDR1 MNHEY and CDR2 SVGEGT. The CDR3 runs to 14 residues.

The chain recombines TRBV19 with TRBJ1-1; no reliable D call. Between the trimmed V and J ends, which lost 1 base and 5 bases, there was a span of 8 bases. The CDR3 totals 13 residues. Looked up from germline, CDR1 is LNHDA and CDR2 is SQIVND (reference sequence). CDR3: CASSIVQRTEAFF. DNA of the CDR3: TGTGCCAGTAGTATAGTACAGAGAACTGAAGCTTTCTTT.

This clone was observed a single time. The CDR3 nucleotides are TGTGCCAGCAGGGGGACTAGCGTAGGCAATGAGCAGTTCTTC. It specifies CASRGTSVGNEQFF. The rearrangement links TRBV25-1 to TRBJ2-1; 10 bases are a match to TRBD2. There are 14 residues in the CDR3. In germline, CDR1 is MGHDK, CDR2 SYGVNS. With 6 bases clipped from V and 6 bases from J, the junction kept 5 bases outside the gene matches. Combining the CDR3 with reference TRBV25-1 and TRBJ2-1 gives the whole variable domain EADIYQTPRYLVIGTGKKITLECSQTMGHDKMYWYQQDPGMELHLIHYSYGVNSTEKGDLSSESTVSRIRTEHFPLTLESARPSHTSQYLCASRGTSVGNEQFFGPGTRLTVL.

The chain combines TRBV18 with TRBJ2-7; D remains ambiguous. Germline-derived CDR1 and CDR2 are KGHSH and LQKENI. This CDR3 region has 14 residues. V was pared by 2 bases and J by 5 bases, with 13 bases between. CDR3 protein: CASSPGLVSDEQYF. The CDR3 nucleotides are TGTGCCAGCTCACCAGGGTTAGTAAGTGACGAGCAGTACTTC.

The sample holds one count of this clone. V is TRBV10-3 and J is TRBJ1-5, with D maybe TRBD1 (5 bases). V dropped 0 bases and J dropped 5 bases, with 8 bases sitting between them. CDR1 ENHRY and CDR2 SYGVKD come from the germline V gene. The CDR3 covers 14 residues. The CDR3, as DNA: TGTGCCATCAGTGAGTCAACAGGTCATCAGCCCCAGCATTTT. Its protein is CAISESTGHQPQHF.

The chain couples TRBV10-2 to TRBJ1-5, with unresolved D. In germline, CDR1 is WSHSY, CDR2 SAAADI. Deletions cut 6 bases from V and 11 bases from J, with 17 bases between. The CDR3 sequence is 13 residues long. The CDR3 here is CASRSITSGTQHF. Here the CDR3 DNA reads TGCGCCAGCAGATCCATCACCAGTGGGACCCAGCATTTT.

The chain has TRBV18 and TRBJ1-1; D call uncertain. Germline CDR1 reads KGHSH; CDR2 reads LQKENI. With 1 base removed from V and 0 bases from J, the gap between germline ends came to 6 bases. This CDR3 is 14 amino acids long. CDR3 DNA sequence: TGTGCCAGCTCACCACAGGGCATGAACACTGAAGCTTTCTTT. Amino acid sequence: CASSPQGMNTEAFF.

This chain uses TRBV9 with TRBJ2-2; TRBD2 matches 8 bases. Germline-derived CDR1 and CDR2 are SGDLS and YYNGEE. The V segment lost 0 bases and the J segment 4 bases; nucleotides outside the gene matches: 2. This CDR3 has 15 amino acids. This chain's CDR3 is CASSVDSGITGELFF. The CDR3 nucleotides are TGTGCCAGCAGCGTAGATAGCGGGATCACCGGGGAGCTGTTTTTT.

The rearrangement links TRBV5-1 to TRBJ1-1, with D unresolved. Deletions cut 1 base from V and 5 bases from J, with 9 bases between. The CDR3 runs 13 residues. The V gene's germline CDR1 is SGHRS and CDR2 YFSETQ. The CDR3 region has the DNA TGCGCCAGCAGCTTGCTCGGCGGGACTGAAGCTTTCTTT. Protein: CASSLLGGTEAFF.

The chain recombines TRBV7-2 with TRBJ1-6; 8 bases align to TRBD1. This CDR3 is 18 amino acids long. Germline values: CDR1 SGHTA, CDR2 FQGNSA. Germline trimming cut 5 bases from V and 7 bases from J; bases unmatched to any gene: 16. CDR3 region: CASSPLGSGGARNSPLHF. CDR3 nucleotide sequence: TGTGCCAGCAGCCCGCTGGGGTCAGGGGGCGCTCGGAATTCACCCCTCCACTTT.

This chain connects TRBV10-3 to TRBJ1-2; 10 nucleotides align to TRBD1. The trim removed 2 bases at V and 7 bases at J, leaving 7 bases unmatched. This CDR3 contains 15 residues. Germline CDR1 reads ENHRY; CDR2 reads SYGVKD. The CDR3 loop reads CAISENRQGAGGYTF. The CDR3, as DNA: TGTGCCATCAGTGAGAACAGACAGGGGGCGGGTGGCTACACCTTC.

The J gene is TRBJ2-1, the V gene TRBV6-5; TRBD2 aligns across 8 bases. The germline V gene encodes CDR1 MNHEY and CDR2 SVGAGI. The CDR3 sequence is 15 residues long. J was trimmed by 7 bases and V by 6 bases; bases with no gene match: 11. The CDR3 protein is CASRPELAVRNEQFF. The CDR3 coding sequence is TGTGCCAGCAGACCCGAACTAGCGGTTCGGAATGAGCAGTTCTTC.

The chain employs TRBV4-3 and TRBJ1-6; TRBD1 matches at 7 bases. Germline V gene sequence: CDR1 LGHNA, CDR2 YSLEER. The CDR3 totals 18 residues. V shed 2 bases and J 5 bases; nucleotides not matched to a gene: 12. The CDR3 nucleotides are TGCGCCAGCAGCCAATATATCCCCGGGACAGACAATAATTCACCCCTCCACTTT. Encoded protein: CASSQYIPGTDNNSPLHF.

The V and J genes are TRBV5-6 and TRBJ2-5; D unclear. Germline V gene lookup returns CDR1 SGHDT and CDR2 YYEEEE. The V end lost 4 bases, the J end lost 5 bases, and 9 bases lay between the germline ends. This CDR3 is 12 amino acids long. The CDR3 nucleotides are TGTGCCAGCAGCGGGGTGACGGAGACCCAGTACTTC. Protein sequence: CASSGVTETQYF.

This clone was recorded once. V and J are TRBV4-2 and TRBJ1-3, with D possibly matching TRBD1 (6 bases). CDR1 is LGHNA, CDR2 YNFKEQ, per germline. CDR3 size: 15 residues. Trimming removed 0 bases from V and 1 base from J, with 7 bases in between. The CDR3 sequence: CASSQETGSGNTIYF. The CDR3 nucleotides are TGTGCCAGCAGCCAAGAGACAGGTTCTGGAAACACCATATATTTT.